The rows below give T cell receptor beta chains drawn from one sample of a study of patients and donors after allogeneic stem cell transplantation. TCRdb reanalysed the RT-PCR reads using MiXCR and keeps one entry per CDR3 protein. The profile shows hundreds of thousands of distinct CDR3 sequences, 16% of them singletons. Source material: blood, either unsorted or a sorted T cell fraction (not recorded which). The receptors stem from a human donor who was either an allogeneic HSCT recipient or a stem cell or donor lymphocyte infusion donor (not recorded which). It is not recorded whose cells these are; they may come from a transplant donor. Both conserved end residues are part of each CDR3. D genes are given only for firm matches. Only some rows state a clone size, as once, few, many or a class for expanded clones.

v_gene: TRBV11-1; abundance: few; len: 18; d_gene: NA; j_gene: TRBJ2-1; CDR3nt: TGTGCCAGCACCCTCGGCGCTGGGGGGGCCTTTACCGACAATGAGCAGTTCTTC; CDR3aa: CASTLGAGGAFTDNEQFF
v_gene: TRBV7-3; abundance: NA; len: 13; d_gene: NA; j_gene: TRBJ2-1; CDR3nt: TGTGCCAGCAGCTTATGGCCAAACAATGAGCAGTTCTTC; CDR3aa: CASSLWPNNEQFF
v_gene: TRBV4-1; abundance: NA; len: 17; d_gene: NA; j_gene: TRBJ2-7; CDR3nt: TGCGCCAGCAGCCAGCCCGGCGTCCGCAGAAGCTCCTACGAGCAGTACTTC; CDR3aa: CASSQPGVRRSSYEQYF
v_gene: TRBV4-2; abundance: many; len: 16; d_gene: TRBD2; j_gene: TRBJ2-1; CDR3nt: TGTGCCAGCAGCACCCGACTAGCGGGAGGAGGCAATGAGCAGTTCTTC; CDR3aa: CASSTRLAGGGNEQFF
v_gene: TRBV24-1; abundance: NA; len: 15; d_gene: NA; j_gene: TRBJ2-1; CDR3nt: TGTGCCACCAGTGATAGGACACGCTCCTACAATGAGCAGTTCTTC; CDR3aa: CATSDRTRSYNEQFF
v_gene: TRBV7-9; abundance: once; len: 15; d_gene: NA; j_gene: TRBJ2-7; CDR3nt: TGTGCCAGCACTAAACCGACAGGGACTTCTATTGAGCAGTACTTC; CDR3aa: CASTKPTGTSIEQYF
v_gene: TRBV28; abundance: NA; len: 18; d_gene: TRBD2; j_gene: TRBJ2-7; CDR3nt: TGTGCCAGCTCCCCGTCGGGACTAGCGGGGTGGCGACCCTACGAGCAGTACTTC; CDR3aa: CASSPSGLAGWRPYEQYF
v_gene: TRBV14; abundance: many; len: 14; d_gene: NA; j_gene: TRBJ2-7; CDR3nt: TGTGCCAGCAGCCGCGTGGAGAGTCGCAACGAGCAGTACTTC; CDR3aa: CASSRVESRNEQYF
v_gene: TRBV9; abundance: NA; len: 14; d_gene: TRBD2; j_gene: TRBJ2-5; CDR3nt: TGTGCCAGCAGCGTAGGGGAGGGGAAAGAGACCCAGTACTTC; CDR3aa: CASSVGEGKETQYF
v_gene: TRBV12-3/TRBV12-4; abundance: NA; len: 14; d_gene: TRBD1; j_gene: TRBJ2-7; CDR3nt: TGTGCCAGCAGTTACTGGACAGGGGTCTACGAGCAGTACTTC; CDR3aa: CASSYWTGVYEQYF
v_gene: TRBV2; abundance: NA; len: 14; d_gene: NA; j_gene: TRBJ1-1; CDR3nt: TGTGCCAGCAGTGGATTAAAGGGCCGCACTGAAGCTTTCTTT; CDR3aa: CASSGLKGRTEAFF
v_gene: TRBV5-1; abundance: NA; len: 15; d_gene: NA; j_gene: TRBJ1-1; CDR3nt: TGCGCCAGCAGCGTGTGGGATTACCGGAACACTGAAGCTTTCTTT; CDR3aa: CASSVWDYRNTEAFF
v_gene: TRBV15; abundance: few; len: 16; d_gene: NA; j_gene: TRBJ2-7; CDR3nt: TGTGCCACCAGCAGAGCCTGGAGGACACCTAGCTACGAGCAGTACTTC; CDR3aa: CATSRAWRTPSYEQYF
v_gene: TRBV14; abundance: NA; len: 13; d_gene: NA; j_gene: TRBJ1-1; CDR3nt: TGTGCCAGCAGCCAAGAGCTGGGCACTGAAGCTTTCTTT; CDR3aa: CASSQELGTEAFF
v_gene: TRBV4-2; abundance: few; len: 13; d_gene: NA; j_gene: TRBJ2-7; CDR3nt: TGTGCCAGCAGCCCAAGACAGCACTACGAGCAGTACTTC; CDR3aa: CASSPRQHYEQYF
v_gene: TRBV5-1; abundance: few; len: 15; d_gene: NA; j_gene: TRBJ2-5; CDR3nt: TGCGCCAGCAGCCCGAATCGAGGAATCCAAGAGACCCAGTACTTC; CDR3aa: CASSPNRGIQETQYF
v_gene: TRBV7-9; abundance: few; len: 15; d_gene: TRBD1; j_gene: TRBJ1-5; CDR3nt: TGTGCCAGCAGCCAGGGGACAGGGGCCAATCAGCCCCAGCATTTT; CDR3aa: CASSQGTGANQPQHF
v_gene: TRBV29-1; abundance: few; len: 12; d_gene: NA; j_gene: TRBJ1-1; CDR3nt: TGCAGCGCCGGGCCTATGAACACTGAAGCTTTCTTT; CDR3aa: CSAGPMNTEAFF
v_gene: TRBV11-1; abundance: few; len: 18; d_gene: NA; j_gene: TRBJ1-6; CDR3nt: TGTGCCAGCAGCTCTGGACAGAAGGGTGGCTCCTATAATTCACCCCTCCACTTT; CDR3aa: CASSSGQKGGSYNSPLHF
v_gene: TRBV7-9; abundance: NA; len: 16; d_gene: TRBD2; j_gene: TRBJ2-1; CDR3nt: TGTGCCAGCAGCTTGGTAGAGAGACTAGCGGGAGTTGAGCAGTTCTTC; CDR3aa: CASSLVERLAGVEQFF
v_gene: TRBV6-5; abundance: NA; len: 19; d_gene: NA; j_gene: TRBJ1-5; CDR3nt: TGTGCCAGCAGTTACCGAGTGGAGGGGGTCTCGGGGTGGAATCAGCCCCAGCATTTT; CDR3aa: CASSYRVEGVSGWNQPQHF
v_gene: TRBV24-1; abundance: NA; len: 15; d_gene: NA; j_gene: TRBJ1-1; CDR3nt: TGTGCCACCAGAGGGTGGAGAGATGGGGACACTGAAGCTTTCTTT; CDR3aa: CATRGWRDGDTEAFF
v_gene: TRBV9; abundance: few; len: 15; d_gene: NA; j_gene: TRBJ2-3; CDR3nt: TGTGCCAGCAGCGAACGGGCGGGGAGCACAGATACGCAGTATTTT; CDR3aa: CASSERAGSTDTQYF
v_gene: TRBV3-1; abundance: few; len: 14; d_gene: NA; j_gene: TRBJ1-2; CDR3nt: TGTGCCAGCAGCCAAGAAGTATCGTACTATGGCTACACCTTC; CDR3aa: CASSQEVSYYGYTF
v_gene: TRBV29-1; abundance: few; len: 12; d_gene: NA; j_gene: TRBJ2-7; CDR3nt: TGCAGCGTTGAAGAAAGCTCCTACGAGCAGTACTTC; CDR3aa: CSVEESSYEQYF
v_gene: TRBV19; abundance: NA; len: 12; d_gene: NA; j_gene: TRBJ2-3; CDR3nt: TGTGCCGCCTCCTGGAGCACAGATACGCAGTATTTT; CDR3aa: CAASWSTDTQYF
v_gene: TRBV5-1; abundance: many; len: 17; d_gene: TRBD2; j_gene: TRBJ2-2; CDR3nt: TGCGCCAGCAGCAATCGAGCGGGGGCCTCGAACACCGGGGAGCTGTTTTTT; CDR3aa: CASSNRAGASNTGELFF
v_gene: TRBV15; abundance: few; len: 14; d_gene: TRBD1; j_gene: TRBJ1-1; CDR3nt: TGTGCCACCAGTAAGACAGGGGGGAACACTGAAGCTTTCTTT; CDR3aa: CATSKTGGNTEAFF
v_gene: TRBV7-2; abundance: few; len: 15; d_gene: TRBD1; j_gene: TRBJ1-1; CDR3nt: TGTGCCAGCAGCACGAGGGGACAGACGAACACTGAAGCTTTCTTT; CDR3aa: CASSTRGQTNTEAFF